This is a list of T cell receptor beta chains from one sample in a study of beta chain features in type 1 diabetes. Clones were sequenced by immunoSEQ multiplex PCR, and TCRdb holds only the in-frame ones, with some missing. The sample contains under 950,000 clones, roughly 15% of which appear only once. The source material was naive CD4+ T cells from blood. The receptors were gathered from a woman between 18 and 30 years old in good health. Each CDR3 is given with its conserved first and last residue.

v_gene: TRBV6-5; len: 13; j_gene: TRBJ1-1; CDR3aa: CASSYGGDTEAFF
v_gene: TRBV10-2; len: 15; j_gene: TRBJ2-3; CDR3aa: CASGGGSGLTDTQYF
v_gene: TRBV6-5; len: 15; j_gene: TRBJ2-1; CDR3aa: CASSVGQGASAEQFF
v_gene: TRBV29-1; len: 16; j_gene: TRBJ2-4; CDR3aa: CSVGGPEPGRKNIQYF
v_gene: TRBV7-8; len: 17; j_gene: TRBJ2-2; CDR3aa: CASSSHIDPGPRGELFF
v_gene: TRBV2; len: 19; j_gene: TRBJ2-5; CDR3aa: CASSDPLNLLAGFQETQYF
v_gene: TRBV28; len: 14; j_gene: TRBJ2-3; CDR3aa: CASTRGHSTDTQYF
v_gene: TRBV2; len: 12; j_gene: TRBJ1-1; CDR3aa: CASSEGDSEAFF
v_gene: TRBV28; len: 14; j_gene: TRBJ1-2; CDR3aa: CASSLAPGVSGYTF
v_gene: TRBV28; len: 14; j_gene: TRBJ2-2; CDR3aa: CASMGTRDTGELFF
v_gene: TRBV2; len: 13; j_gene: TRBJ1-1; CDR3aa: CASSEQGNTEAFF
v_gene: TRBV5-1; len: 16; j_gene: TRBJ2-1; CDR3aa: CASSWLAGNSYNEQFF
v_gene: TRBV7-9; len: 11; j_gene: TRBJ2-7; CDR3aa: CASSLEREQYF
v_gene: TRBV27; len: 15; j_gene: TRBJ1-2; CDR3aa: CASTPAGGRLTGYTF
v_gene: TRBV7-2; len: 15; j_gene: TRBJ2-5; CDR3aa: CASSLVGGVQETQYF
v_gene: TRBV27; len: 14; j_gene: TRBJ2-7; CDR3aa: CASAGTSASGEQYF
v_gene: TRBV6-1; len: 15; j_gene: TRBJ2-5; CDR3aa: CASSEWGVGQETQYF